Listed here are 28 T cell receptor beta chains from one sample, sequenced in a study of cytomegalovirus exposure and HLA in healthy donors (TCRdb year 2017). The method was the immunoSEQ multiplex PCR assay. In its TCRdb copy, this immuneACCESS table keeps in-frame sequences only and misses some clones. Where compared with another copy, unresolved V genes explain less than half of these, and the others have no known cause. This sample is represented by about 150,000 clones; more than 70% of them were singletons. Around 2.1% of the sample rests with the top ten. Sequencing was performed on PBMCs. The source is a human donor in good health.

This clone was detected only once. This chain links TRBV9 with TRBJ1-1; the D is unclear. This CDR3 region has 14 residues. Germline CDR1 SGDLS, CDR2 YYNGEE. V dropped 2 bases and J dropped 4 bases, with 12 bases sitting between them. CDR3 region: CASSVVSSGTEAFF. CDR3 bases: TGTGCCAGCAGCGTTGTCAGTTCGGGCACTGAAGCTTTCTTT.

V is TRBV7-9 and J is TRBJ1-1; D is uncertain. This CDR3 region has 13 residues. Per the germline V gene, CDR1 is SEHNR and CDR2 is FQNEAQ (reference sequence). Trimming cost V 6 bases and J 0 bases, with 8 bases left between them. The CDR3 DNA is TGTGCCAGCAGGGGAGGAGTGAACACTGAAGCTTTCTTT. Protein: CASRGGVNTEAFF.

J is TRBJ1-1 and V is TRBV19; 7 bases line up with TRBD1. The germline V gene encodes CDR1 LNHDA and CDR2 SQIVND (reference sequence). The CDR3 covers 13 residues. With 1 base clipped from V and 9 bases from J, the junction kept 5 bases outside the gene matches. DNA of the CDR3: TGTGCCAGTAGTATAGCCGGGACAGACCAAGCTTTCTTT. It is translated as CASSIAGTDQAFF.

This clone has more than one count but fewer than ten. CDR3 sequence: CASSINSGGSYEQYF. CDR3 nucleotides: TGCGCCAGCAGCATCAATAGCGGGGGGTCCTACGAGCAGTACTTC. The chain is built from TRBV5-1 and TRBJ2-7, with 10 bases lining up with TRBD2. The germline CDR1 and CDR2 sequences are SGHRS and YFSETQ. J lost 1 base, V lost 4 bases, and 5 bases had no gene match. The CDR3 is 15 amino acids.

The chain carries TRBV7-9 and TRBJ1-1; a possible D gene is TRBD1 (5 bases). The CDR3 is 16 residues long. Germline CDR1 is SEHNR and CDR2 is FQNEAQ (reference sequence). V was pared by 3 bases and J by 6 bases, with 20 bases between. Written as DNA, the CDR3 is TGTGCCAGCAGCTTGCGCGGGCGGGGGAGTACGGCTGAAGCTTTCTTT. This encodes CASSLRGRGSTAEAFF.

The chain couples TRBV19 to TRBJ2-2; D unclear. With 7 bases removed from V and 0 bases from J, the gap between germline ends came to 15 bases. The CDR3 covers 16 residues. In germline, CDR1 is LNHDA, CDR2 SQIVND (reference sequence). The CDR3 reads CASNHIRNSNTGELFF. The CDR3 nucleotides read TGTGCCAGTAATCACATCAGGAATTCGAACACCGGGGAGCTGTTTTTT.

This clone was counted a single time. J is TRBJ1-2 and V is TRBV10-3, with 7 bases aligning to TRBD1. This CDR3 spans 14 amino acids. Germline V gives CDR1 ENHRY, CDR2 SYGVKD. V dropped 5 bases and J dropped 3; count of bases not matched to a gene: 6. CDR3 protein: CAISKPGTDYGYTF. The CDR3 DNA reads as TGTGCCATCAGTAAACCCGGGACAGACTATGGCTACACCTTC.

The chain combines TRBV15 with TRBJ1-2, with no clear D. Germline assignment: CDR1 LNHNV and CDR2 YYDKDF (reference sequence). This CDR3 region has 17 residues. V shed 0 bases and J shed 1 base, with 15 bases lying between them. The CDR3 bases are TGTGCCACCAGCAGAGATACCCTGACACGGCTTAACTATGGCTACACCTTC. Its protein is CATSRDTLTRLNYGYTF. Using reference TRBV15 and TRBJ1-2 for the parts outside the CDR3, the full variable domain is DAMVIQNPRYQVTQFGKPVTLSCSQTLNHNVMYWYQQKSSQAPKLLFHYYDKDFNNEADTPDNFQSRRPNTSFCFLDIRSPGLGDTAMYLCATSRDTLTRLNYGYTFGSGTRLTVV.

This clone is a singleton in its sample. Here the CDR3 DNA reads TGTGCCAGCAGCTTAAAGGGGGCGAGAGAGCAGTACTTC. Protein: CASSLKGAREQYF. This sequence joins TRBV7-3 and TRBJ2-7, with 7 nucleotides matching TRBD1. Germline trimming cut 1 base from V and 7 bases from J; bases unmatched to any gene: 4. The germline V gene has CDR1 SGHTA and CDR2 FQGTGA. The length of the CDR3 is 13 residues.

The CDR3 sequence is CASSEAGLAADTQYF. Here the CDR3 DNA reads TGTGCCAGCAGTGAAGCGGGACTAGCGGCGGATACGCAGTATTTT. The chain recombines TRBV2 with TRBJ2-3, with 11 bases lining up with TRBD2. The CDR3 consists of 15 residues. V trimming: 0 bases; J trimming: 6 bases; junction bases outside the gene matches: 2. Looked up from germline, CDR1 is SNHLY and CDR2 is FYNNEI.

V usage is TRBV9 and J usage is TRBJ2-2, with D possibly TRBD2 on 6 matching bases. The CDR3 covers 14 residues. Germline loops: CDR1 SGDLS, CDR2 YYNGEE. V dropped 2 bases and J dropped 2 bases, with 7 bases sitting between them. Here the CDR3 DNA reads TGTGCCAGCAGCGTGGGACTTAACACCGGGGAGCTGTTTTTT. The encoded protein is CASSVGLNTGELFF. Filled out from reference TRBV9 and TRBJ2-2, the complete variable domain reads DSGVTQTPKHLITATGQRVTLRCSPRSGDLSVYWYQQSLDQGLQFLIQYYNGEERAKGNILERFSAQQFPDLHSELNLSSLELGDSALYFCASSVGLNTGELFFGEGSRLTVL.

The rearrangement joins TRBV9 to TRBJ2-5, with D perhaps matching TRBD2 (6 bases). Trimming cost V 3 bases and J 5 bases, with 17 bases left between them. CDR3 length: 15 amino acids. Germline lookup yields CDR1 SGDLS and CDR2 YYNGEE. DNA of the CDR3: TGTGCCAGCAGCGAGGGACTCCAGCGCGTGGAGACCCAGTACTTC. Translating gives CASSEGLQRVETQYF.

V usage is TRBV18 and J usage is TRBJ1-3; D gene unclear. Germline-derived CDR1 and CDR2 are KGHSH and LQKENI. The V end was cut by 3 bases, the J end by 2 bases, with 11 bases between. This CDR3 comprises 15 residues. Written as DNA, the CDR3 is TGTGCCAGCTCACCGGCCGTATCCCCTGGAAACACCATATATTTT. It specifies CASSPAVSPGNTIYF.

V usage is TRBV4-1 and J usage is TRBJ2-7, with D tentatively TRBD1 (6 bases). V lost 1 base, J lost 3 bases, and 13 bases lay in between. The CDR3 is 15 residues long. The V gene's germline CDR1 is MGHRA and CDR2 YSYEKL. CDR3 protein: CASSQVETGSYEQYF. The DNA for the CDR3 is TGCGCCAGCAGCCAAGTTGAGACAGGTAGCTACGAGCAGTACTTC.

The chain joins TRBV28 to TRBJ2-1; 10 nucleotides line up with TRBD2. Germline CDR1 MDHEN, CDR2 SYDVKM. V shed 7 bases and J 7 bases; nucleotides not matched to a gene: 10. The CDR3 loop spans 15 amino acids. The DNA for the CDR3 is TGTGCCAGCACCCTTGCTAGCGGGAGATGGAATGAGCAGTTCTTC. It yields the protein CASTLASGRWNEQFF.

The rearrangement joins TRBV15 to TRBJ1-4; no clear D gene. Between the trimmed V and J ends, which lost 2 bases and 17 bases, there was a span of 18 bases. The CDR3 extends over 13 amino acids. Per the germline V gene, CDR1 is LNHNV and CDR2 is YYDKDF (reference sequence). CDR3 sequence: CATSRPTGSDPFF. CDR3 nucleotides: TGTGCCACCAGCAGACCCACGGGGTCCGACCCTTTTTTT.

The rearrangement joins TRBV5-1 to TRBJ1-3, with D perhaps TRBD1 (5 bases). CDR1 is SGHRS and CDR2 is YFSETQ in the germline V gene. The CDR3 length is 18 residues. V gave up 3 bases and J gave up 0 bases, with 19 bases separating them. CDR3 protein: CASSSRAGTTTSGNTIYF. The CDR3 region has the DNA TGCGCCAGCAGCTCCAGAGCAGGGACTACTACCTCTGGAAACACCATATATTTT.

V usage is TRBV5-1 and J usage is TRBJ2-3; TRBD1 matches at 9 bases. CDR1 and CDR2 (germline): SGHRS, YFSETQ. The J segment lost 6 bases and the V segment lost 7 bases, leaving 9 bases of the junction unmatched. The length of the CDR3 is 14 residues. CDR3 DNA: TGCGCCAGCCTTAAGAGGACAGGGGCCGATACGCAGTATTTT. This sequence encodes CASLKRTGADTQYF.

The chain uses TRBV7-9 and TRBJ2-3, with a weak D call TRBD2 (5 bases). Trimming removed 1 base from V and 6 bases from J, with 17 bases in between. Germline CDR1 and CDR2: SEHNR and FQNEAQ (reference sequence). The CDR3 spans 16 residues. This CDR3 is CASSLGSVGEGDTQYF. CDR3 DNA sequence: TGTGCCAGCAGCTTAGGTAGCGTGGGCGAGGGCGATACGCAGTATTTT.

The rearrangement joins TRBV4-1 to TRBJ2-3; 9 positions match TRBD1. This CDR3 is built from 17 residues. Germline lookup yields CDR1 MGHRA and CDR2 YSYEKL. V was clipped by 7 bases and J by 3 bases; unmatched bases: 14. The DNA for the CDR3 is TGCGCCAGCAAACAAAGGCCCGGGACAGGGCCTACAGATACGCAGTATTTT. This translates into CASKQRPGTGPTDTQYF.

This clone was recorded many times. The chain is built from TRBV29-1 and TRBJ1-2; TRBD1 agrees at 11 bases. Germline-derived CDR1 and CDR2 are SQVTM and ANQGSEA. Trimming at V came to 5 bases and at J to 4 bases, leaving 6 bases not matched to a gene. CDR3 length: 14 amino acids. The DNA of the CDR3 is TGCAGCGTTTCCACCGGGACAGGGGGCTATGGCTACACCTTC. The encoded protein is CSVSTGTGGYGYTF.

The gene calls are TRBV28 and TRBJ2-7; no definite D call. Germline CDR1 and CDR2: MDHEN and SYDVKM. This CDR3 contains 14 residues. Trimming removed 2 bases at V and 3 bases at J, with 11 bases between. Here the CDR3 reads CASSLGQTNYEQYF. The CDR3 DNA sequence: TGTGCCAGCAGTTTAGGGCAAACGAACTACGAGCAGTACTTC.

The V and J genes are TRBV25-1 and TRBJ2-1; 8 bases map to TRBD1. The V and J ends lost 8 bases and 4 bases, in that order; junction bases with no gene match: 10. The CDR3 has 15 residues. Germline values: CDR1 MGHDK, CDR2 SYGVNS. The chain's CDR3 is CASSTGTGDYNEQFF. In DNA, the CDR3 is TGTGCCAGCTCGACCGGGACAGGAGATTACAATGAGCAGTTCTTC.

This CDR3 reads CASSPRGVSTEAFF. As DNA, the CDR3 is TGTGCCAGCTCACCACGGGGCGTAAGCACTGAAGCTTTCTTT. The chain is built from TRBV18 and TRBJ1-1; perhaps TRBD1 as D (5 bases). There are 14 residues in the CDR3. V lost 1 base and J lost 4, with 10 bases in between. Germline loops: CDR1 KGHSH, CDR2 LQKENI.

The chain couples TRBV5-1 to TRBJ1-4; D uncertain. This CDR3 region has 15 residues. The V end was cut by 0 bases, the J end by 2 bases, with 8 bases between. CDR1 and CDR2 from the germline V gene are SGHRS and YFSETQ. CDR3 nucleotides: TGCGCCAGCAGCTTGGCCGAGGCGACTAATGAAAAACTGTTTTTT. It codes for CASSLAEATNEKLFF. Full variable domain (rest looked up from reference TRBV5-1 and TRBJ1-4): KAGVTQTPRYLIKTRGQQVTLSCSPISGHRSVSWYQQTPGQGLQFLFEYFSETQRNKGNFPGRFSGRQFSNSRSEMNVSTLELGDSALYLCASSLAEATNEKLFFGSGTQLSVL.

CDR3 region: CASSSDVWRGAIGYTF. The CDR3 coding sequence is TGTGCCAGCAGCTCCGACGTATGGCGGGGGGCGATTGGCTACACCTTC. J is TRBJ1-2 and V is TRBV5-5; a weak D match, TRBD1 (6 bases). V gave up 3 bases and J gave up 7 bases, with 22 bases separating them. The germline gives CDR1 SGHKS, CDR2 YYEKEE (reference sequence). The CDR3 sequence is 16 residues long.

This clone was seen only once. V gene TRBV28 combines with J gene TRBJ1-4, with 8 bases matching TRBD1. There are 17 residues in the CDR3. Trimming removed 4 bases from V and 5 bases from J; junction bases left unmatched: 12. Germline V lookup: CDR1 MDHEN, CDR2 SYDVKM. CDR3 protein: CASSSQGAEGSNEKLFF. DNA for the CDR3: TGTGCCAGCAGTTCCCAGGGGGCTGAGGGGTCCAATGAAAAACTGTTTTTT.

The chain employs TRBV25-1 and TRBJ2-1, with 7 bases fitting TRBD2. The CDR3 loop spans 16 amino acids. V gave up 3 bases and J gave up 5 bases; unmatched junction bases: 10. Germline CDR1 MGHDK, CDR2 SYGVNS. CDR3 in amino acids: CASSDRRASGNNEQFF. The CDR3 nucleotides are TGTGCCAGCAGTGACCGACGGGCTAGCGGCAACAATGAGCAGTTCTTC.